These T cell receptor beta chains were read from a single sample in a study of T cells after yellow fever vaccination. TCRdb re-called the 5' RACE reads with MiXCR, one entry per CDR3 protein. This table holds around 330,000 distinct CDR3 sequences, about 3.5% found once. The sequenced sample was PBMCs, obtained on the day of the yellow fever booster vaccination. These receptors originate from a young man who received the YFV17D yellow fever vaccine. Each CDR3 is given with its conserved first and last residue. The D gene is left open where the match is weak. Clone sizes are given selectively: once, few, many, or a class where the clone is expanded.

D: TRBD1
J: TRBJ1-1
size: NA
V: TRBV25-1
DNA: TGTGCCAGCAGCGAGTTGAGGGGGCATAACACTGAAGCTTTCTTT
CDR3: CASSELRGHNTEAFF

D: TRBD2
J: TRBJ2-1
size: few
V: TRBV20-1
DNA: TGCAGTGCTAGAAAAGCGGGGGGGTACAATGAGCAGTTCTTC
CDR3: CSARKAGGYNEQFF

D: NA
J: TRBJ1-2
size: few
V: TRBV5-5
DNA: TGTGCCAGCAGCTTGGAACAGGGAAACTATGGCTACACCTTC
CDR3: CASSLEQGNYGYTF

D: TRBD2
J: TRBJ2-3
size: many
V: TRBV20-1
DNA: TGCAGTGCTAGGATCGGGGGGGCAGGGACAGATACGCAGTATTTT
CDR3: CSARIGGAGTDTQYF

D: TRBD1
J: TRBJ2-7
size: many
V: TRBV4-3
DNA: TGCGCCAGCAGCCAAGCTTACAGGGGGTACGAGCAGTACTTC
CDR3: CASSQAYRGYEQYF

D: TRBD1
J: TRBJ2-5
size: many
V: TRBV5-1
DNA: TGCGCCAGCAGCTCCGGACAGGGTGAGGAGACCCAGTACTTC
CDR3: CASSSGQGEETQYF

D: TRBD1
J: TRBJ2-1
size: many
V: TRBV20-1
DNA: TGCAGTGCTAGAGATCCCGGGACAGGGGGCGCAGGACGTTCGCTAGCGGGCTTTAAGACCGAGCAGTTCTTC
CDR3: CSARDPGTGGAGRSLAGFKTEQFF

D: NA
J: TRBJ1-2
size: NA
V: TRBV18
DNA: TGTGCCAGCTCACCCGGGACGCCTTCCAACAACTATGGCTACACCTTC
CDR3: CASSPGTPSNNYGYTF

D: NA
J: TRBJ2-7
size: NA
V: TRBV15
DNA: TGTGCCACCAGCAGAGATCCGGACCTCTACGAGCAGTACTTC
CDR3: CATSRDPDLYEQYF

D: TRBD1
J: TRBJ1-4
size: few
V: TRBV20-1
DNA: TGCAGTGCTAGGGACAGGGGAGGGAATGAAAAACTGTTTTTT
CDR3: CSARDRGGNEKLFF

D: NA
J: TRBJ2-1
size: many
V: TRBV11-1
DNA: TGTGCCAGCAGCTCCCGGGCGGTTAGCGATGAGCAGTTCTTC
CDR3: CASSSRAVSDEQFF

D: NA
J: TRBJ2-1
size: few
V: TRBV7-3
DNA: TGTGCCAGCAGCGTTCGGGTGGGCTCCTACAATGAGCAGTTCTTC
CDR3: CASSVRVGSYNEQFF

D: TRBD2
J: TRBJ2-2
size: many
V: TRBV10-2
DNA: TGCGCCAGCAGGGCCGCGGGGGGCGGTAGCACCGGGGAGCTGTTTTTT
CDR3: CASRAAGGGSTGELFF

D: NA
J: TRBJ1-1
size: few
V: TRBV20-1
DNA: TGCAGTGCTAGACGACAGAACACTGAAGCTTTCTTT
CDR3: CSARRQNTEAFF

D: NA
J: TRBJ2-4
size: many
V: TRBV10-3
DNA: TGTGCCATCAGTGAGTCGGGGGGCGCGCCCAAAAACATTCAGTACTTC
CDR3: CAISESGGAPKNIQYF

D: NA
J: TRBJ2-1
size: NA
V: TRBV6-5
DNA: TGTGCCAGCAGGTATACGAGCTCCTACAATGAGCAGTTCTTC
CDR3: CASRYTSSYNEQFF

D: NA
J: TRBJ1-4
size: many
V: TRBV6-5
DNA: TGTGCCAGCAAGTTTATGGCAGGGCCTGAAAAACTGTTTTTT
CDR3: CASKFMAGPEKLFF

D: TRBD1
J: TRBJ2-5
size: many
V: TRBV5-1
DNA: TGCGCCAGCAGCTCTAGACAGGGGGCCGGGGAGACCCAGTACTTC
CDR3: CASSSRQGAGETQYF

D: NA
J: TRBJ2-2
size: few
V: TRBV7-3
DNA: TGTGCCAGCAGATCCTCCGCCGGGGAGCTGTTTTTT
CDR3: CASRSSAGELFF

D: NA
J: TRBJ2-2
size: many
V: TRBV18
DNA: TGTGCCAGCTCACCAACCTCGGGACTGGGTTTAACCGGGGAGCTGTTTTTT
CDR3: CASSPTSGLGLTGELFF

D: NA
J: TRBJ1-1
size: NA
V: TRBV2
DNA: TGTGCCAGCAGGGACCAAAGGGACACTGAAGCTTTCTTT
CDR3: CASRDQRDTEAFF

D: NA
J: TRBJ1-2
size: NA
V: TRBV7-3
DNA: TGTGCCAGCAGCGAACAGGGAGGCTATGGCTACACCTTC
CDR3: CASSEQGGYGYTF

D: NA
J: TRBJ2-2
size: few
V: TRBV5-4
DNA: TGTGCCAGCAGCTTGGCACACTGGAGGGGAACGAACACCGGGGAGCTGTTTTTT
CDR3: CASSLAHWRGTNTGELFF

D: TRBD1
J: TRBJ2-7
size: NA
V: TRBV12-3/TRBV12-4
DNA: TGTGCCAGCAGTCCGACAGGGTTTGGCTACGAGCAGTACTTC
CDR3: CASSPTGFGYEQYF

D: NA
J: TRBJ1-1
size: many
V: TRBV4-1
DNA: TGCGCCAGCAGCCTAAGACCGGGAGACCGTGAAGCTTTCTTT
CDR3: CASSLRPGDREAFF

D: NA
J: TRBJ2-5
size: NA
V: TRBV27
DNA: TGTGCCAGCAGTCCGACCCGGGCAGTCCAAGAGACCCAGTACTTC
CDR3: CASSPTRAVQETQYF

D: NA
J: TRBJ1-1
size: few
V: TRBV2
DNA: TGTGCCAGCAATCCACAGGGAGTGAACACTGAAGCTTTCTTT
CDR3: CASNPQGVNTEAFF

D: NA
J: TRBJ1-1
size: many
V: TRBV7-9
DNA: TGTGCCAGCAGCTTCCCCAGGGAAGGGAACACTGAAGCTTTCTTT
CDR3: CASSFPREGNTEAFF

D: TRBD2
J: TRBJ2-1
size: NA
V: TRBV7-9
DNA: TGTGCCAGCAGCGGAGGACTAGCGGATTACAATGAGCAGTTCTTC
CDR3: CASSGGLADYNEQFF

D: NA
J: TRBJ1-1
size: many
V: TRBV5-1
DNA: TGCGCCAGCAGCCTCGACAGCCAGAACACTGAAGCTTTCTTT
CDR3: CASSLDSQNTEAFF

D: TRBD2
J: TRBJ2-3
size: many
V: TRBV10-2
DNA: TGCGCCAGCAGTGAGTCGGCCAGCGGGGGGTGGACAGATACGCAGTATTTT
CDR3: CASSESASGGWTDTQYF

D: NA
J: TRBJ2-1
size: few
V: TRBV4-3
DNA: TGCGCCAGCAGCCAGGGTCCCACGCCCAATGAGCAGTTCTTC
CDR3: CASSQGPTPNEQFF

D: NA
J: TRBJ1-1
size: few
V: TRBV5-4
DNA: TGTGCCAGCAACGGAAGAGGATCGAACACTGAAGCTTTCTTT
CDR3: CASNGRGSNTEAFF

D: TRBD2
J: TRBJ2-7
size: many
V: TRBV7-2
DNA: TGTGCCAGCAGCCAGGTCCTAGCGGGGGCCACCCTTGGCCACGAGCAGTACTTC
CDR3: CASSQVLAGATLGHEQYF

D: TRBD2
J: TRBJ2-1
size: NA
V: TRBV20-1
DNA: TGCAGTGCTAAGGATATGGGCGGGGGGCCCTACAATGAGCAGTTCTTC
CDR3: CSAKDMGGGPYNEQFF

D: NA
J: TRBJ2-4
size: many
V: TRBV20-1
DNA: TGCAGTGCTAGAGGACTACCGGGTGTAGCCAAAAACATTCAGTACTTC
CDR3: CSARGLPGVAKNIQYF

D: NA
J: TRBJ2-7
size: NA
V: TRBV10-3
DNA: TGTGCCATCGGGGAACAGGGCTACGAGCAGTACTTC
CDR3: CAIGEQGYEQYF

D: NA
J: TRBJ1-5
size: many
V: TRBV6-6
DNA: TGTGCCAGCAGTACCTCTAATCAGCCCCAGCATTTT
CDR3: CASSTSNQPQHF

D: NA
J: TRBJ1-2
size: few
V: TRBV7-9
DNA: TGTGCCAGCAGCCCGTCTGGCCTAATATGGGGCTACACCTTC
CDR3: CASSPSGLIWGYTF

D: TRBD2
J: TRBJ2-7
size: many
V: TRBV5-1
DNA: TGCGCCAGCAGTACCGAGCGGGGAGACGAGCAGTACTTC
CDR3: CASSTERGDEQYF

D: NA
J: TRBJ2-1
size: few
V: TRBV14
DNA: TGTGCCAGCGCCCCCAATCCCGGTGAGCAGTTCTTC
CDR3: CASAPNPGEQFF

D: TRBD1
J: TRBJ1-6
size: NA
V: TRBV20-1
DNA: TGCAGTGCTATTCACTCGGGGACAGGGAATTCACCCCTCCACTTT
CDR3: CSAIHSGTGNSPLHF

D: NA
J: TRBJ1-4
size: few
V: TRBV6-2/TRBV6-3
DNA: TGTGCCAGCAGTTACCCCGGGACCTATGAAAAACTGTTTTTT
CDR3: CASSYPGTYEKLFF